This T cell receptor beta chain stems from a study of human T cells and chemical hapten exposure. As for the study in general: Skin on the upper inner arm, approximately 2 cm by approximately 2 cm in size, was sensitized with 2% DPC. Study results and caveats: TCRs exceeding a frequency of 1 in 1000 stayed unchanged under DPC sensitization.

This CDR3 is built from 13 residues. The V gene lost 1 base and the J gene lost 6 bases, with 7 bases spanning the gap. The time point here: patch test 3, about 24 weeks after DPC sensitization. Treatment meaning: therapeutic diphenylcyclopropenone sensitization with weekly scalp DPC. Samples of blood were obtained prior to the application of each patch test. From whole blood left unfractionated, total RNA was extracted. Comment on this clonotype: Its antigen is not identified.

TCRdb passed the RACE reads through MiXCR, listing each CDR3 protein once. The table includes just under 60,000 distinct CDR3 sequences, approximately 13% detected once. This TCR was recovered from a man aged 25 to 40 with alopecia areata. Some clones in this sample may be carry-over from other donors' samples. The sample was whole blood, taken in connection with sensitization to the hapten diphenylcyclopropenone (DPC). V usage is TRBV12-3 or TRBV12-4 and J usage is TRBJ1-5; D is unclear. The CDR3 coding sequence is TGTGCCAGCAGTTTAGGGGATGTTCAGCCCCAGCATTTT. It specifies CASSLGDVQPQHF.